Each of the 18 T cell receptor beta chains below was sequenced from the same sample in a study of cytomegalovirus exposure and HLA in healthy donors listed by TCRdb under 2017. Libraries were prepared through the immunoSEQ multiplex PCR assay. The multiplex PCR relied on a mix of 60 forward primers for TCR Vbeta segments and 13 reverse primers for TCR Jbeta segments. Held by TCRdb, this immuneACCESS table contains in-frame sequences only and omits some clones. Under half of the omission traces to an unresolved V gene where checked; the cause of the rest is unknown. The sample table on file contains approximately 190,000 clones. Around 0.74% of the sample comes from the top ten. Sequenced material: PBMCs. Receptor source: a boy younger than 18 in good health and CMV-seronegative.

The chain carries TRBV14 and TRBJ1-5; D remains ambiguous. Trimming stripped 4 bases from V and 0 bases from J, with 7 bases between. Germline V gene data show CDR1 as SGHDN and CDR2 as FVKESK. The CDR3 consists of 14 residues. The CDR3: CASSLLCSNQPQHF. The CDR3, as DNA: TGTGCCAGCAGCCTACTGTGTAGCAATCAGCCCCAGCATTTT.

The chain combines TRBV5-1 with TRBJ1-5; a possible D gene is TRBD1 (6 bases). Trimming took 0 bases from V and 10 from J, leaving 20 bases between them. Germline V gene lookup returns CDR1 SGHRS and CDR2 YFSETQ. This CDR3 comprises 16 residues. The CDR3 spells CASSLDAVAGTSPQHF. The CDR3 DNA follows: TGCGCCAGCAGCTTGGACGCGGTGGCCGGGACATCACCCCAGCATTTT.

Here the CDR3 DNA reads TGTGCCAGCAGCTTGGTGGCAGGGGACTCTGGAAACACCATATATTTT. Translating gives CASSLVAGDSGNTIYF. The chain combines TRBV7-9 with TRBJ1-3; D is possibly TRBD1 (6 bases). Germline V gene sequence: CDR1 SEHNR, CDR2 FQNEAQ (reference sequence). The length of the CDR3 is 16 residues. Trimming removed 3 bases at V and 0 bases at J, with 12 bases between.

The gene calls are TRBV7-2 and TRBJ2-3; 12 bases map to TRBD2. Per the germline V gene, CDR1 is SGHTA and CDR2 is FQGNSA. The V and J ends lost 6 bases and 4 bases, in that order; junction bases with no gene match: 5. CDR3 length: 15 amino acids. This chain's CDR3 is CASRPSGGAPDTQYF. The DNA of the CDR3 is TGTGCCAGCAGACCTAGCGGGGGGGCCCCAGATACGCAGTATTTT. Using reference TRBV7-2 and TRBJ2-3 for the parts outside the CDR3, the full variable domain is GAGVSQSPSNKVTEKGKDVELRCDPISGHTALYWYRQSLGQGLEFLIYFQGNSAPDKSGLPSDRFSAERTGGSVSTLTIQRTQQEDSAVYLCASRPSGGAPDTQYFGPGTRLTVL.

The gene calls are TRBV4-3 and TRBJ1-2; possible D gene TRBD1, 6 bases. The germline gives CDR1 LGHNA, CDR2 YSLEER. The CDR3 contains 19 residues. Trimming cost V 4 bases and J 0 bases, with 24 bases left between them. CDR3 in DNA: TGCGCCAGCAGCCCTAAAGGAAGGGGGTGGACGGCATCTAACTATGGCTACACCTTC. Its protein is CASSPKGRGWTASNYGYTF.

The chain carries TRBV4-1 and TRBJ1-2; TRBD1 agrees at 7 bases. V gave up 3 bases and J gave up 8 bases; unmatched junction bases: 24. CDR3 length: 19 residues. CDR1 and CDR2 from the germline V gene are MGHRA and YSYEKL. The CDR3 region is CASSHPPGVRQGAGGGYTF. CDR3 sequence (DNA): TGCGCCAGCAGCCATCCCCCCGGAGTCCGACAGGGCGCGGGTGGGGGCTACACCTTC.

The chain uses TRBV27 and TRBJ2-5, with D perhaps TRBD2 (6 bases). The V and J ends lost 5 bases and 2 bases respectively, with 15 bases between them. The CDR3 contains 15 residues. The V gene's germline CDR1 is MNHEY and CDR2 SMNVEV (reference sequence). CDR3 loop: CASSPSAGRQETQYF. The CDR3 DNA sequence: TGTGCCAGCAGTCCCTCGGCGGGAAGGCAAGAGACCCAGTACTTC.

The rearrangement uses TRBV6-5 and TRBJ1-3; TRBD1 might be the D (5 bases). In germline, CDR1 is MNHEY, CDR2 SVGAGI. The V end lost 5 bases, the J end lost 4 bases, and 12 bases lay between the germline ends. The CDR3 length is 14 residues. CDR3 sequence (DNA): TGTGCCAGCAGTACGGGACTCGGAGGAAACACCATATATTTT. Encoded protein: CASSTGLGGNTIYF.

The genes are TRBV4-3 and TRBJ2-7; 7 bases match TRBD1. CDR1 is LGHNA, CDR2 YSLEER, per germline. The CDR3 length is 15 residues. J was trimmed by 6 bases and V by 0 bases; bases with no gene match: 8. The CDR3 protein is CASSQDARGSVEQYF. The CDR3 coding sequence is TGCGCCAGCAGCCAAGACGCCAGGGGGTCGGTCGAGCAGTACTTC.

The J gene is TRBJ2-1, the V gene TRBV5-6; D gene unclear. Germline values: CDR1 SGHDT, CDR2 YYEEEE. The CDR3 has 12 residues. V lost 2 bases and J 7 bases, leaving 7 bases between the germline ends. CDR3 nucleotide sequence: TGTGCCAGCAGCTTAACTATTAATGAGCAGTTCTTC. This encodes CASSLTINEQFF.

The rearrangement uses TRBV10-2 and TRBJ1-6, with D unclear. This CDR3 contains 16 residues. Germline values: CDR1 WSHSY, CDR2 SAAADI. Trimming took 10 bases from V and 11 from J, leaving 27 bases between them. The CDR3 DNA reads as TGCGCCACCGCCTTTCCCGCGGGAAACGATATGGCACCCCTCCACTTT. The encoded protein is CATAFPAGNDMAPLHF.

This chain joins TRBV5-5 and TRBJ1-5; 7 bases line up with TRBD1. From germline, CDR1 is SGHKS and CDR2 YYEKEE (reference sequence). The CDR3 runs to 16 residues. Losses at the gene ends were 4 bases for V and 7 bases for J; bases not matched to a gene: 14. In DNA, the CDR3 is TGTGCCAGCAGCCTGGGGGTCCCAGGGGGTAAGCAGCCCCAGCATTTT. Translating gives CASSLGVPGGKQPQHF.

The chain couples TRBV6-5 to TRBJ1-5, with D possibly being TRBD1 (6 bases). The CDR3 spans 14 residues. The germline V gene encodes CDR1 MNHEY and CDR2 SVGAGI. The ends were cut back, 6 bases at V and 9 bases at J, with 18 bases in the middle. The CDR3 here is CASRGTRTVRPQHF. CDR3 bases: TGTGCCAGCAGGGGGACAAGGACCGTCCGGCCCCAGCATTTT.

CDR3 sequence: CASRQGVSGNTIYF. The DNA for the CDR3 is TGTGCCAGCAGGCAGGGGGTCTCTGGAAACACCATATATTTT. The chain recombines TRBV28 with TRBJ1-3; 7 bases are a match to TRBD1. CDR3 length: 14 amino acids. Germline trimming cut 6 bases from V and 0 bases from J; bases unmatched to any gene: 2. Germline V gene sequence: CDR1 MDHEN, CDR2 SYDVKM. The full variable domain, with the rest looked up from reference TRBV28 and TRBJ1-3, is DVKVTQSSRYLVKRTGEKVFLECVQDMDHENMFWYRQDPGLGLRLIYFSYDVKMKEKGDIPEGYSVSREKKERFSLILESASTNQTSMYLCASRQGVSGNTIYFGEGSWLTVV.

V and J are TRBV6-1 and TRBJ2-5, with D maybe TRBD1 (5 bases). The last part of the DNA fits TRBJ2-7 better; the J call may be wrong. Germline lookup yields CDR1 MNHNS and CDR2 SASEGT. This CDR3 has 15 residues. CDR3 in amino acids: CASSMTATSNHEQYF. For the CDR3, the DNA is TGTGCCAGCAGTATGACAGCTACAAGTAACCACGAGCAGTACTTC.

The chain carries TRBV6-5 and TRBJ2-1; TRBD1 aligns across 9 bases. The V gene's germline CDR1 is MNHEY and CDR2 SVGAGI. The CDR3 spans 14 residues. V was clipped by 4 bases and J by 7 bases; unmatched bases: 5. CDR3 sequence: CASSLQGAQNEQFF. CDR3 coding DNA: TGTGCCAGCAGTTTACAGGGGGCGCAGAATGAGCAGTTCTTC.

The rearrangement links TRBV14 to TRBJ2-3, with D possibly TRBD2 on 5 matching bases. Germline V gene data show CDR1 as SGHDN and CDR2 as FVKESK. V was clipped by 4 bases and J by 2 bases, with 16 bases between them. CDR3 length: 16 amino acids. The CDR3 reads CASSPVGRAVTDTQYF. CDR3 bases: TGTGCCAGCAGCCCAGTGGGTCGAGCGGTCACAGATACGCAGTATTTT.

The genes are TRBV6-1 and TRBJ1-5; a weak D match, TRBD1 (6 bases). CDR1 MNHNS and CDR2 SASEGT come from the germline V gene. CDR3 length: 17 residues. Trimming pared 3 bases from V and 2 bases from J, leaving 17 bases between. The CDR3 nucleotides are TGTGCCAGCAGTGAGCCCGCGGGGGGCTGGGGCAATCAGCCCCAGCATTTT. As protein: CASSEPAGGWGNQPQHF.